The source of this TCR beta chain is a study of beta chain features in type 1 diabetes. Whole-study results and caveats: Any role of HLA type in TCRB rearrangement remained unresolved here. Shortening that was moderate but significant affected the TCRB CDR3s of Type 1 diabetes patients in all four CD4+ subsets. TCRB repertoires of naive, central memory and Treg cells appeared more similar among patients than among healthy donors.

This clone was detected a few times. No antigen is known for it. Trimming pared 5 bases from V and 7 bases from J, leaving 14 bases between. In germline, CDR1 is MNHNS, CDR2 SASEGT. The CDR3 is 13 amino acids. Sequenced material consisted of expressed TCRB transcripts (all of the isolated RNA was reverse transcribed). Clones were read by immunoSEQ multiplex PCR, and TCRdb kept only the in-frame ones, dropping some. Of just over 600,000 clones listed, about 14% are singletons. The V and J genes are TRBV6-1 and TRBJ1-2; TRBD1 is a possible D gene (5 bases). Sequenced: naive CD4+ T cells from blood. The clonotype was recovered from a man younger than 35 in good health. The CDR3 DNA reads TGTGCCAGCAGTCGAGGGGTAGATCGTGGCTACACCTTC. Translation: CASSRGVDRGYTF.